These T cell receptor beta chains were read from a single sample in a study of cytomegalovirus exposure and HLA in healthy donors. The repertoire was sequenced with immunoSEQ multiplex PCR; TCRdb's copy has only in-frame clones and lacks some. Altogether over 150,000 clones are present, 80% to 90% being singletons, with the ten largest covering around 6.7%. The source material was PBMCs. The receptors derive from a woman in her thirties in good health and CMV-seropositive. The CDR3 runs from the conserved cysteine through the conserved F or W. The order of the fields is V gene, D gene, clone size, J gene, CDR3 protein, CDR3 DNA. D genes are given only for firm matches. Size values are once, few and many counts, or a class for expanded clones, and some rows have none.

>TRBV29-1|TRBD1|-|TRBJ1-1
CSAARGQMNTEAFF
TGCAGCGCAGCCAGGGGGCAGATGAACACTGAAGCTTTCTTT
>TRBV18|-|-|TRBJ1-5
CASSPVAGGAGANQPQHF
TGTGCCAGCTCACCAGTGGCGGGGGGCGCGGGGGCCAATCAGCCCCAGCATTTT
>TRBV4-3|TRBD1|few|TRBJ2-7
CASSQERGTGYFSYEQYF
TGCGCCAGCAGCCAAGAAAGGGGGACAGGGTATTTCTCCTACGAGCAGTACTTC
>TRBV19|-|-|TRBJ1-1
CASSPRWGGGNTEAFF
TGTGCCAGTAGTCCACGGTGGGGCGGCGGGAACACTGAAGCTTTCTTT
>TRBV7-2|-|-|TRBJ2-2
CASSLAGQMRAGELFF
TGTGCCAGCAGCTTAGCCGGGCAGATGCGGGCCGGGGAGCTGTTTTTT
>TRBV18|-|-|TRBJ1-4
CASSQGTSEKLFF
TGTGCCAGCTCACAGGGGACATCTGAAAAACTGTTTTTT
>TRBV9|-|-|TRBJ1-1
CASSPNQGNTEAFF
TGTGCCAGCAGCCCCAATCAGGGAAACACTGAAGCTTTCTTT
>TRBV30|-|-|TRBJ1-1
CAWGSRGTFF
TGTGCCTGGGGGTCCCGGGGGACTTTCTTT
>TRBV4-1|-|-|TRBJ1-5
CASSQDGGGRDQPQHF
TGCGCCAGCAGCCAAGATGGCGGGGGTCGGGACCAGCCCCAGCATTTT
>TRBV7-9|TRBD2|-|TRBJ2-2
CASSTRRTSGGPNTGELFF
TGTGCCAGCAGCACTCGTCGGACTAGCGGGGGGCCGAACACCGGGGAGCTGTTTTTT
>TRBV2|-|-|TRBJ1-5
CASRSDSNQPQHF
TGTGCCAGCAGGTCGGACAGTAATCAGCCCCAGCATTTT
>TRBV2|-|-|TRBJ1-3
CASSEGGFSGNTIYF
TGTGCCAGCAGTGAAGGCGGTTTCTCTGGAAACACCATATATTTT
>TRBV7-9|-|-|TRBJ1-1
CSSSSTVEVNTEAFF
TGTTCCAGCAGCTCGACAGTCGAGGTGAACACTGAAGCTTTCTTT
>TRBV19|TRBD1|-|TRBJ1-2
CASSRTGVPSNYGYTF
TGTGCCAGTAGTAGGACAGGGGTTCCCTCTAACTATGGCTACACCTTC
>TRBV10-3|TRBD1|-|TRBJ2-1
CAISDRDRGYDEQFF
TGTGCCATCAGTGACCGGGACAGGGGGTACGATGAGCAGTTCTTC
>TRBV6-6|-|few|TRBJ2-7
CASSFGGEQYF
TGTGCCAGCAGCTTCGGGGGCGAGCAGTACTTC
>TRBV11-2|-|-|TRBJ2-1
CASSAYRVGSSYNEQFF
TGTGCCAGCAGCGCGTACAGGGTAGGAAGCTCCTACAATGAGCAGTTCTTC
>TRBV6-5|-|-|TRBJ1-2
CASSPTWTANYGYTF
TGTGCCAGCAGTCCCACTTGGACAGCCAACTATGGCTACACCTTC
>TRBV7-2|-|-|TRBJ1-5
CASSRRRTAAVSNQPQHF
TGTGCCAGCAGCCGGAGGAGGACCGCAGCAGTTAGCAATCAGCCCCAGCATTTT
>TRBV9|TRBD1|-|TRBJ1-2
CASSPHMTGNYGYTF
TGTGCCAGCAGCCCGCACATGACAGGGAACTATGGCTACACCTTC
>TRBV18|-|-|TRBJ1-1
CASSPTRDTEAFF
TGTGCCAGCTCACCAACTAGGGACACTGAAGCTTTCTTT
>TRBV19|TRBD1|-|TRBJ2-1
CASSMRTGSSYNEQFF
TGTGCCAGTAGTATGAGGACAGGGAGCTCCTACAATGAGCAGTTCTTC
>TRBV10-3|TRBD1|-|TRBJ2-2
CAISDGTDNTGELFF
TGTGCCATCAGCGACGGGACAGACAACACCGGGGAGCTGTTTTTT
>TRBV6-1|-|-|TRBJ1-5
CAISRGSNQPQHF
TGTGCCATCTCCAGGGGTAGCAATCAGCCCCAGCATTTT
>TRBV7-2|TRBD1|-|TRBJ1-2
CASSLVEGAVYGYTF
TGTGCCAGCAGCTTAGTGGAGGGGGCAGTCTATGGCTACACCTTC
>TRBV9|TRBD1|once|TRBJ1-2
CASSVGRGEDGYTF
TGTGCCAGCAGCGTAGGCAGGGGGGAGGATGGCTACACCTTC
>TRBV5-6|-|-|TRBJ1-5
CASSRTGNQPQHF
TGTGCCAGCAGCCGGACAGGCAATCAGCCCCAGCATTTT
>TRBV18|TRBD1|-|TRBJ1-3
CASSPLGQGGDGNTIYF
TGTGCCAGCTCACCACTGGGACAGGGAGGTGATGGAAACACCATATATTTT
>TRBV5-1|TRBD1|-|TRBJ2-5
CASSLQGQGVWETQYF
TGCGCCAGCAGCTTGCAGGGACAGGGGGTTTGGGAGACCCAGTACTTC
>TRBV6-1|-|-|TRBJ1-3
CASSERIKSTYF
TGTGCCAGCAGTGAGAGGATAAAGTCGACATATTTT
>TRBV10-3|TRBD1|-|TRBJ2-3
CAISESWQGDWDTQYF
TGTGCCATCAGTGAGTCGTGGCAGGGGGATTGGGATACGCAGTATTTT
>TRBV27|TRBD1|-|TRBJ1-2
CASSSGTGRGYTF
TGTGCCAGCAGTTCCGGGACAGGGAGAGGCTACACCTTC
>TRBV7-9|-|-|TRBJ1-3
CASSLGLSGNTIYF
TGTGCCAGCAGCTTGGGACTGTCTGGAAACACCATATATTTT
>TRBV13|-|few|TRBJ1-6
CASSSRTGRYNSPLHF
TGTGCCAGCAGCTCTAGGACGGGAAGATATAATTCACCCCTCCACTTT
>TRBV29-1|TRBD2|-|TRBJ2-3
CSVSGLAGSTDTQYF
TGCAGCGTTTCCGGACTAGCGGGGAGCACAGATACGCAGTATTTT
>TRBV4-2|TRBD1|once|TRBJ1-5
CASRAGTGVNQPQHF
TGTGCCAGCCGCGCCGGGACAGGGGTCAATCAGCCCCAGCATTTT
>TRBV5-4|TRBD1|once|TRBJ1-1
CASSPTGWVRSTEAFF
TGTGCCAGCAGCCCGACAGGGTGGGTAAGGAGCACTGAAGCTTTCTTT
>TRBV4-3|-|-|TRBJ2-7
CASSPGYRGEQYF
TGCGCCAGCAGCCCGGGGTACCGGGGCGAGCAGTACTTC
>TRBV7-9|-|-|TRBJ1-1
CASSPGRWTEAFF
TGTGCCAGCAGCCCAGGGAGGTGGACTGAAGCTTTCTTT
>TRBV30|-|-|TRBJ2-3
CACRRDNTDTQYF
TGTGCCTGCCGTCGGGACAACACAGATACGCAGTATTTT
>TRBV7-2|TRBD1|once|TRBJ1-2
CASSILTGKGDGYTF
TGTGCCAGCAGCATTTTGACAGGGAAAGGAGATGGCTACACCTTC
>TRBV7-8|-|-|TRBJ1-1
CASSPYRDKESTNTEAFF
TGTGCCAGCAGCCCCTATAGGGACAAGGAAAGCACGAACACTGAAGCTTTCTTT
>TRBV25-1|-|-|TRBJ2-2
CASEFGNRAGELFF
TGTGCCAGCGAGTTCGGGAATCGGGCCGGGGAGCTGTTTTTT
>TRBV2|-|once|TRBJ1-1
CASSSDPGRSFMNTEAFF
TGTGCCAGCAGTTCCGACCCAGGCAGGTCCTTCATGAACACTGAAGCTTTCTTT
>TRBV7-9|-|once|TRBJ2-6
CAGRALGHPSGANVLTF
TGTGCCGGCAGGGCATTGGGCCACCCCTCTGGGGCCAACGTCCTGACTTTC
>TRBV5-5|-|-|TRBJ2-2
CASSLQGQLGGELFF
TGTGCCAGCAGCTTGCAAGGACAGCTAGGCGGGGAGCTGTTTTTT
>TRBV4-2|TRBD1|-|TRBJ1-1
CASSQVGTETEAFF
TGTGCCAGCAGCCAAGTCGGGACAGAGACTGAAGCTTTCTTT
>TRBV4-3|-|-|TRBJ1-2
CASSQTTPTPGGYTF
TGCGCCAGCAGCCAGACGACCCCGACGCCAGGTGGCTACACCTTC
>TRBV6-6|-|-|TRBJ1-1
CASSNPLQGVTEAFF
TGTGCCAGCAGTAATCCCTTACAGGGAGTCACTGAAGCTTTCTTT
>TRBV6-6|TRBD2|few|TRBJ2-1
CASSYSGVSYNEQFF
TGTGCCAGCAGTTACAGCGGGGTCTCCTACAATGAGCAGTTCTTC
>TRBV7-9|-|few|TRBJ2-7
CASSPPTGSYEQYF
TGTGCCAGCAGCCCCCCGACAGGCTCCTACGAGCAGTACTTC
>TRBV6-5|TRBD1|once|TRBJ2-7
CASSYSRDSYEQYF
TGTGCCAGCAGTTACTCGAGGGACAGCTACGAGCAGTACTTC
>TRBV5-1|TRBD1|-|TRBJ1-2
CASSPGQGASGYTF
TGCGCCAGCAGCCCGGGACAGGGGGCATCTGGCTACACCTTC